The 19 T cell receptor beta chains in this list originate from one sample, sequenced in a study of blood T cell repertoires in COVID-19. Only in-frame clones appear in the TCRdb table, and some are missing; sequencing was by immunoSEQ multiplex PCR. Here the sample spans fewer than 350,000 clones, about 89% being singletons. Sequenced: peripheral blood. The receptor source for this set is a middle-aged man with active or convalescent COVID-19.

The rearrangement uses TRBV24-1 and TRBJ1-4, with D maybe TRBD1 (6 bases). This CDR3 spans 15 amino acids. Per germline, CDR1 KGHDR and CDR2 SFDVKD. Trimming stripped 3 bases from V and 8 bases from J, with 15 bases between. CDR3 sequence reads: CATSDGAQGEEKLFF. CDR3 sequence (DNA): TGTGCCACCAGTGATGGGGCACAGGGAGAAGAAAAACTGTTTTTT.

The V gene is TRBV18, the J gene TRBJ1-6; D is possibly TRBD1 (6 bases). Trimming cost V 4 bases and J 5 bases, with 9 bases left between them. The CDR3 length is 14 residues. The germline V gene encodes CDR1 KGHSH and CDR2 LQKENI. CDR3 DNA sequence: TGTGCCAGCTCACTGACAGGCGATAATTCACCCCTCCACTTT. Amino acid sequence: CASSLTGDNSPLHF.

The V gene is TRBV5-6, the J gene TRBJ1-4; D possibly corresponds to TRBD1 (5 bases). Per germline, CDR1 SGHDT and CDR2 YYEEEE. Trimming took 5 bases from V and 14 from J, leaving 25 bases between them. The CDR3 contains 15 residues. CDR3 residues: CASSNPGLLMAGLFF. In DNA, the CDR3 is TGTGCCAGCAGTAACCCGGGACTTCTTATGGCTGGTCTGTTTTTT.

The chain carries TRBV20-1 and TRBJ2-5; 7 nucleotides align to TRBD1. With 5 bases clipped from V and 8 bases from J, the junction kept 5 bases outside the gene matches. Per germline, CDR1 DFQATT and CDR2 SNEGSKA (reference sequence). The CDR3 extends over 11 amino acids. CDR3 in DNA: TGCAGTGCTCCGGGACAGCGAACCCAGTACTTC. Translated, it gives CSAPGQRTQYF.

This clone showed up just a few times. The chain joins TRBV7-9 to TRBJ1-3; 7 bases align to TRBD1. The junction had 6 bases not matched to a gene; V was cut back by 4 bases and J by 6 bases. The CDR3 extends over 14 amino acids. Germline CDR1 is SEHNR and CDR2 is FQNEAQ (reference sequence). Written as DNA, the CDR3 is TGTGCCAGCAGCTCCCGGGACAGAGAAAACACCATATATTTT. Its translation: CASSSRDRENTIYF. The full variable domain, its missing parts supplied by reference TRBV7-9 and TRBJ1-3, is DTGVSQNPRHKITKRGQNVTFRCDPISEHNRLYWYRQTLGQGPEFLTYFQNEAQLEKSRLLSDRFSAERPKGSFSTLEIQRTEQGDSAMYLCASSSRDRENTIYFGEGSWLTVV.

The rearrangement links TRBV3-1 (or the pseudogene TRBV3-2) to TRBJ1-1; D is possibly TRBD1 (6 bases). Trimming pared 2 bases from V and 6 bases from J, leaving 7 bases between. Germline V gene sequence: CDR1 LGHDT, CDR2 YNNKEL (reference sequence). This CDR3 contains 12 residues. CDR3: CASSQRTAEAFF. The CDR3 DNA reads TGTGCCAGCAGCCAACGGACAGCTGAAGCTTTCTTT.

This clone was seen only once. J is TRBJ2-1 and V is TRBV5-4; 7 nucleotides agree with TRBD2. Trimming removed 4 bases from V and 4 bases from J; junction bases left unmatched: 5. Germline V lookup: CDR1 SGHNT, CDR2 YYREEE (reference sequence). The CDR3 consists of 14 residues. As DNA, the CDR3 is TGTGCCAGCAGCGGGCGGGAGTCGTACAATGAGCAGTTCTTC. Encoded protein: CASSGRESYNEQFF.

There are a few counts of this clone. The J gene is TRBJ1-5, the V gene TRBV4-1, with TRBD1 identical over 7 bases. The CDR3 consists of 16 residues. J was trimmed by 0 bases and V by 3 bases; bases with no gene match: 5. CDR1 and CDR2 from the germline V gene are MGHRA and YSYEKL. The DNA of the CDR3 is TGCGCCAGCAGCCAGGGACAGACCCTTAGCAATCAGCCCCAGCATTTT. Translated, it gives CASSQGQTLSNQPQHF.

The chain uses TRBV7-9 and TRBJ1-3; the D gene is possibly TRBD1 (5 bases). The CDR3 spans 17 residues. Germline CDR1 reads SEHNR; CDR2 reads FQNEAQ (reference sequence). V was shortened by 1 base and J by 0 bases, with 13 bases between the two germline ends. CDR3 loop: CASSLGLPTDSGNTIYF. CDR3 sequence (DNA): TGTGCCAGCAGCTTAGGGTTACCGACAGACTCTGGAAACACCATATATTTT.

This clone was recorded once. This CDR3 is CASSPGFIAYEQYF. CDR3 bases: TGTGCCAGTAGTCCGGGTTTCATCGCCTACGAGCAGTACTTC. V and J are TRBV19 and TRBJ2-7; D not resolved. CDR1 and CDR2 from the germline V gene are LNHDA and SQIVND (reference sequence). V gave up 5 bases and J gave up 2 bases, with 13 bases separating them. This CDR3 comprises 14 residues.

This chain joins TRBV4-1 and TRBJ1-1; D gene unclear. The V and J ends lost 2 bases and 3 bases respectively, with 13 bases between them. The CDR3 has 15 amino acids. Germline V gene lookup returns CDR1 MGHRA and CDR2 YSYEKL. CDR3 loop: CASSQRPGRDTEAFF. CDR3 in DNA: TGCGCCAGCAGCCAACGCCCGGGGAGGGACACTGAAGCTTTCTTT.

V gene TRBV30 combines with J gene TRBJ1-2, with D unresolved. There are 11 residues in the CDR3. V gave up 2 bases and J gave up 6 bases, with 7 bases separating them. Germline V gene sequence: CDR1 GTSNPN, CDR2 SVGIG (reference sequence). The chain's CDR3 is CAWSRTNGYTF. CDR3 nucleotide sequence: TGTGCCTGGAGTAGGACTAATGGCTACACCTTC.

The rearrangement joins TRBV2 to TRBJ2-3; TRBD1 agrees at 7 bases. The germline V gene has CDR1 SNHLY and CDR2 FYNNEI. The CDR3 is made up of 20 amino acids. V lost 4 bases and J lost 0; bases outside the gene matches: 19. The CDR3 DNA is TGTGCCAGCAGTGTGGTCCATCTACCGGGACAGTATTTTAGCACAGATACGCAGTATTTT. Its protein product is CASSVVHLPGQYFSTDTQYF.

The CDR3 loop is CASSPLDRGPDTQYF. The CDR3 nucleotides are TGTGCCAGCTCACCACTCGACAGGGGGCCAGATACGCAGTATTTT. The chain carries TRBV18 and TRBJ2-3; TRBD1 agrees at 10 bases. This CDR3 spans 15 amino acids. Germline assignment: CDR1 KGHSH and CDR2 LQKENI. Trimming removed 1 base from V and 4 bases from J; junction bases left unmatched: 2.

The chain joins TRBV18 to TRBJ1-2; 8 nucleotides line up with TRBD1. This CDR3 region has 16 residues. Per germline, CDR1 KGHSH and CDR2 LQKENI. With V trimmed by 6 bases and J by 3 bases, 12 bases remained unmatched. CDR3 protein: CASSPRTGGMDYGYTF. The CDR3, as DNA: TGTGCCAGCTCTCCCCGAACAGGGGGTATGGACTATGGCTACACCTTC.

V and J are TRBV5-4 and TRBJ2-5; 10 positions match TRBD1. V gave up 4 bases and J gave up 3 bases; unmatched junction bases: 6. Germline-derived CDR1 and CDR2 are SGHNT and YYREEE (reference sequence). The CDR3 is 15 residues long. CDR3 loop: CASSPGQGDKETQYF. Here the CDR3 DNA reads TGTGCCAGCAGCCCCGGACAGGGGGATAAAGAGACCCAGTACTTC.

The chain links TRBV6-1 to TRBJ2-2; 8 bases are shared with TRBD1. The V gene's germline CDR1 is MNHNS and CDR2 SASEGT. V lost 4 bases and J lost 3; bases outside the gene matches: 10. CDR3 length: 17 residues. CDR3 DNA: TGTGCCAGCAGTGGAACCCCAGGGGGCGGTTACACCGGGGAGCTGTTTTTT. This encodes CASSGTPGGGYTGELFF.

The V gene is TRBV5-5, the J gene TRBJ1-1; D gene uncertain. There are 13 residues in the CDR3. V was trimmed by 2 bases and J by 4 bases, leaving 9 bases between them. Germline V gene lookup returns CDR1 SGHKS and CDR2 YYEKEE (reference sequence). The CDR3 spells CASSFRSGTEAFF. CDR3 sequence (DNA): TGTGCCAGCAGCTTCCGGAGTGGCACTGAAGCTTTCTTT.

J is TRBJ2-3 and V is TRBV7-9; 7 bases match TRBD2. Germline CDR1 SEHNR, CDR2 FQNEAQ (reference sequence). The CDR3 sequence is 16 residues long. V lost 2 bases to trimming and J lost 1 base; unmatched junction nucleotides: 6. The CDR3 loop reads CASSLIGGSGTDTQYF. As DNA, the CDR3 is TGTGCCAGCAGCTTAATCGGCGGGAGTGGCACAGATACGCAGTATTTT.